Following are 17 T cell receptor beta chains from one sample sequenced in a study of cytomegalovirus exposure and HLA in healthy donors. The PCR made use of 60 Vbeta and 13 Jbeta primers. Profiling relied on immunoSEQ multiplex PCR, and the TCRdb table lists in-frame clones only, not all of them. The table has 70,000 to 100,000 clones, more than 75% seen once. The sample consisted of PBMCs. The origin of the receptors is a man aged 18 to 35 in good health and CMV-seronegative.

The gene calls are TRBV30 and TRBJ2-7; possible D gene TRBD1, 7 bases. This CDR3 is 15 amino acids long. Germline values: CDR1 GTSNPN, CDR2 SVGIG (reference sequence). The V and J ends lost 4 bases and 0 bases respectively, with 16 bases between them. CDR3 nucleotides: TGTGCCTGGATACCGGACAGGCGGGACTCCTACGAGCAGTACTTC. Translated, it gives CAWIPDRRDSYEQYF.

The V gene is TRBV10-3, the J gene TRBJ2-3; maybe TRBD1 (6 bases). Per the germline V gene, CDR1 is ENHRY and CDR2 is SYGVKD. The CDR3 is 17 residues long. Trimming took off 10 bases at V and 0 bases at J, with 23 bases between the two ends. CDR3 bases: TGTGCCAGCTCCCGGGACACCGTCCTATCTAGCACAGATACGCAGTATTTT. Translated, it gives CASSRDTVLSSTDTQYF.

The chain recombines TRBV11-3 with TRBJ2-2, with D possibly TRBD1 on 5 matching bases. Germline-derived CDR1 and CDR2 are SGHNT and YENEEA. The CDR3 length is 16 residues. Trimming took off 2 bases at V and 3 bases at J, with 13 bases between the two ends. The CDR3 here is CASSLRAGIDTGELFF. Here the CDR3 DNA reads TGTGCCAGCAGCTTACGTGCAGGGATCGACACCGGGGAGCTGTTTTTT. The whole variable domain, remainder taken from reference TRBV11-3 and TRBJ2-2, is EAGVVQSPRYKIIEKKQPVAFWCNPISGHNTLYWYLQNLGQGPELLIRYENEEAVDDSQLPKDRFSAERLKGVDSTLKIQPAELGDSAVYLCASSLRAGIDTGELFFGEGSRLTVL.

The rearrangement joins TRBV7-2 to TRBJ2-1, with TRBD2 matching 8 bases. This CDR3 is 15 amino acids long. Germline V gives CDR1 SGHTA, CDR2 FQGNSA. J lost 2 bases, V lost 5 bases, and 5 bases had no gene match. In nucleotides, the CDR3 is TGTGCCAGCAGCGTAACTAGCGGACCCTACAATGAGCAGTTCTTC. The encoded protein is CASSVTSGPYNEQFF.

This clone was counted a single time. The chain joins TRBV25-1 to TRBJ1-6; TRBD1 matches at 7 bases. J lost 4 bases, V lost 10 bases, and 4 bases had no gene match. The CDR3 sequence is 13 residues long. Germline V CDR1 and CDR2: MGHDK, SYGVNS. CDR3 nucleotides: TGTGCCACCTCGGGACAGTATAATTCACCCCTCCACTTT. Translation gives CATSGQYNSPLHF.

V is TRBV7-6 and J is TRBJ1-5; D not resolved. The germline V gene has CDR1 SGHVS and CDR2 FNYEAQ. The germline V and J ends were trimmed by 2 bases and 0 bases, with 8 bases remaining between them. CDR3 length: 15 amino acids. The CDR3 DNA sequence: TGTGCCAGCAGCTTATTGCGGGATAGCAATCAGCCCCAGCATTTT. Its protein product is CASSLLRDSNQPQHF.

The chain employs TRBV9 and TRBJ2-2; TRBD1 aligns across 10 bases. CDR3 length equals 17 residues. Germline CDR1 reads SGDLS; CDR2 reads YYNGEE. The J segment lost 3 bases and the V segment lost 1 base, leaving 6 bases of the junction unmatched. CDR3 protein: CASSVYRDRGYTGELFF. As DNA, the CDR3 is TGTGCCAGCAGCGTATACCGGGACAGGGGTTACACCGGGGAGCTGTTTTTT. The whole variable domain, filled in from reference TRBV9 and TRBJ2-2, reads DSGVTQTPKHLITATGQRVTLRCSPRSGDLSVYWYQQSLDQGLQFLIQYYNGEERAKGNILERFSAQQFPDLHSELNLSSLELGDSALYFCASSVYRDRGYTGELFFGEGSRLTVL.

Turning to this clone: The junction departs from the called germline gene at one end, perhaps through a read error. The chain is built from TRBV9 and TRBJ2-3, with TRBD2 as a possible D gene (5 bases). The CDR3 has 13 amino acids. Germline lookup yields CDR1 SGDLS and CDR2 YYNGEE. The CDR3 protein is CASRVGLAGAQYF. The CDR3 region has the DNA TGTGCCAGCAGGGTAGGACTCGCCGGGGCGCAGTATTTT.

The CDR3 DNA follows: TGTGCCAGCAGTTACCAAGGAGGTCAGATACCCCTCCACTTT. Protein sequence: CASSYQGGQIPLHF. This chain joins TRBV6-5 and TRBJ1-6; no clear D gene. The germline V and J ends were trimmed by 2 bases and 12 bases, with 14 bases remaining between them. Looked up from germline, CDR1 is MNHEY and CDR2 is SVGAGI. The CDR3 has 14 amino acids.

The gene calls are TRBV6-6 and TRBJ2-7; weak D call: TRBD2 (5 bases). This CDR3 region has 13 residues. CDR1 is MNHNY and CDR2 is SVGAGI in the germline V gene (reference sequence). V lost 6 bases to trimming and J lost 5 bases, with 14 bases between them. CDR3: CASSLPAENEQYF. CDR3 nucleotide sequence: TGTGCCAGCAGCCTACCAGCGGAAAACGAGCAGTACTTC.

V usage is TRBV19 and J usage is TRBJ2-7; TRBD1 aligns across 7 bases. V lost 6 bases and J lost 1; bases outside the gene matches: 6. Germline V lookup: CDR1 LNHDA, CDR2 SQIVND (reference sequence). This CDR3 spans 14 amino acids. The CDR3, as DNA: TGTGCCAGTAGGAGACAGGGTGGATCCTACGAGCAGTACTTC. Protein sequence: CASRRQGGSYEQYF.

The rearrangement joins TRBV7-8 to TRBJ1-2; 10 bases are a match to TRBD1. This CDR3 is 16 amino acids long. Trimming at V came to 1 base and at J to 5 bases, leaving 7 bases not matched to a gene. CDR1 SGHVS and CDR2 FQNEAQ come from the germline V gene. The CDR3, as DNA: TGTGCCAGCAGCTTAGTCGTCGGGACAGGGGCTTATGGCTACACCTTC. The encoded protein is CASSLVVGTGAYGYTF.

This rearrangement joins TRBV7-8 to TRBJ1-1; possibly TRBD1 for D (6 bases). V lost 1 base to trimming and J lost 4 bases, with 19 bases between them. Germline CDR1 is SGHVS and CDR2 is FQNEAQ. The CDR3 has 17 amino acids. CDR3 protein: CASSLGLLQGTSTEAFF. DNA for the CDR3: TGTGCCAGCAGCTTAGGCCTCCTCCAGGGGACAAGCACTGAAGCTTTCTTT.

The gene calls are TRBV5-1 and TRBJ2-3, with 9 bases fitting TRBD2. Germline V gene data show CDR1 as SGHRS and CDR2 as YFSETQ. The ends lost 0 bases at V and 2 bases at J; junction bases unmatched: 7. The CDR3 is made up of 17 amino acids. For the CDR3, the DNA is TGCGCCAGCAGCTTGGCCAAGACTAGCGGTGTCACAGATACGCAGTATTTT. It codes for CASSLAKTSGVTDTQYF.

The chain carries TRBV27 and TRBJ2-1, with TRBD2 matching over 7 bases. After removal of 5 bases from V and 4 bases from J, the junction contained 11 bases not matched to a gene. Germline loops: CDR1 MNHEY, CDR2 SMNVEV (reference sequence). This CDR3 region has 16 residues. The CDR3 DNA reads TGTGCCAGCAGTCCCCGGGCTGGACTAGTATACAATGAGCAGTTCTTC. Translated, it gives CASSPRAGLVYNEQFF.

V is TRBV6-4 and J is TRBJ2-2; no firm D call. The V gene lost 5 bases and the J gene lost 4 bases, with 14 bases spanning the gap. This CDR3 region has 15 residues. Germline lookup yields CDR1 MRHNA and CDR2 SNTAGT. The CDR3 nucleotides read TGTGCCAGCAGTCCAGACGCCCGCGGCACCGGGGAGCTGTTTTTT. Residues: CASSPDARGTGELFF.

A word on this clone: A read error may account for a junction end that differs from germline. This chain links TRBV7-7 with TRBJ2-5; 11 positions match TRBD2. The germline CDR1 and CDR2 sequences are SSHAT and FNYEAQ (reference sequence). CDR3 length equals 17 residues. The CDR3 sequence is CASSPRGSGGAEETQYF. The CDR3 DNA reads TGTGCTAGCAGCCCGCGGGGTAGCGGGGGGGCTGAAGAGACCCAGTACTTC.